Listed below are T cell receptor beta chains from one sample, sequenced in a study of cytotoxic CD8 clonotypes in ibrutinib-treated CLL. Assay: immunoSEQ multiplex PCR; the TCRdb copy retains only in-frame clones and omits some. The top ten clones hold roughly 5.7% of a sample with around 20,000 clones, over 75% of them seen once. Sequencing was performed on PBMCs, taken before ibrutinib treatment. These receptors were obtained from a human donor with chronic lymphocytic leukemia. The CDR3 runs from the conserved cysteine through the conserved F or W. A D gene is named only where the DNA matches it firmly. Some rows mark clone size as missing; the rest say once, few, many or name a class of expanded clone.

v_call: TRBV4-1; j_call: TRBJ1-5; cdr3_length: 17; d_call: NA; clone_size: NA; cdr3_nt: TGCGCCAGCAGCCAAGCCAGCCCCAGGGGTTTCAATCAGCCCCAGCATTTT; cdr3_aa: CASSQASPRGFNQPQHF
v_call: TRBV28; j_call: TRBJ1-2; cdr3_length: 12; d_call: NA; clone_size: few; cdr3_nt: TGTGCCAGCACCCTGGGAAGCTATGGCTACACCTTC; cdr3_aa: CASTLGSYGYTF
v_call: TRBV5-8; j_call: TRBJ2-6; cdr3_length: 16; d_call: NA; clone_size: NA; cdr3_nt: TGTGCCAGCAGCGAACGACTGTTCTCTGGGGCCAACGTCCTGACTTTC; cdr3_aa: CASSERLFSGANVLTF
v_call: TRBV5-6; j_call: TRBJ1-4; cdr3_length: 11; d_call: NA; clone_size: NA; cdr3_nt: TGTGCCAGCAGCTCGGACAGTAAACTGTTTTTT; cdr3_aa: CASSSDSKLFF
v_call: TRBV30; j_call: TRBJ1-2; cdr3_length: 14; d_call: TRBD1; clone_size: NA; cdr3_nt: TGTGCCTGGACGGACGGGACAGGGCACTATGGCTACACCTTC; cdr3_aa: CAWTDGTGHYGYTF
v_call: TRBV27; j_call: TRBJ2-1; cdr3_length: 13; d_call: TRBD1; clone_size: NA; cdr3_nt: TGTGCCAGCAGGGGACAGGGGAACAATGAGCAGTTCTTC; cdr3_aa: CASRGQGNNEQFF
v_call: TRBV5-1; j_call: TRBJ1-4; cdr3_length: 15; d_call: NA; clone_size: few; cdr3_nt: TGCGCCAGCAGGGGTTCCGGGACGGAAGATGAAAAACTGTTTTTT; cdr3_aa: CASRGSGTEDEKLFF
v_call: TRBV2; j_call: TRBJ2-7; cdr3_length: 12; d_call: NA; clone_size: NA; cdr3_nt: TGTGCCAGCAAAAGGGGCTCCTACGAGCAGTACTTC; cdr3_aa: CASKRGSYEQYF
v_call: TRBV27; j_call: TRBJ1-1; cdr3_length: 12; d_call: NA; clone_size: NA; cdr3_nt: TGTGCCAGCAGTCGTATGAACACTGAAGCTTTCTTT; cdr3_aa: CASSRMNTEAFF
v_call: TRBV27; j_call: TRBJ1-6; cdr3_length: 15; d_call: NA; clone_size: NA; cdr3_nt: TGTGCCAGCAGGGACAGTAAGGGGCCCAATTCACCCCTCCACTTT; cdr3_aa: CASRDSKGPNSPLHF
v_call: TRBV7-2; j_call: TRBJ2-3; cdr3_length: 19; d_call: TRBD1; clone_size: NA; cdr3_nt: TGTGCCAGCAGCTTCCGCCCTGCCGCTGGGACAGGGCAAGCAGATACGCAGTATTTT; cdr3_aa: CASSFRPAAGTGQADTQYF
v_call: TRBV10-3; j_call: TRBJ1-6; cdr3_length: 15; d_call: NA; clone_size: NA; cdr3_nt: TGTGCCATCAGTGCCACAGGCTTAGGCAATTCACCCCTCCACTTT; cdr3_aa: CAISATGLGNSPLHF
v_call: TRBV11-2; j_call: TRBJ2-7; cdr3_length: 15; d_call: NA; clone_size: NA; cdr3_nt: TGTGCCAGCACCCATCCCCGTCTGGGAGGCTACGAGCAGTACTTC; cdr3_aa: CASTHPRLGGYEQYF
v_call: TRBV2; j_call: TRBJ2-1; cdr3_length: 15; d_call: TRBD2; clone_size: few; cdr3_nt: TGTGCCAGCGAATTGGGACTAGCGGGGGCCAATGAGCAGTTCTTC; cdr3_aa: CASELGLAGANEQFF
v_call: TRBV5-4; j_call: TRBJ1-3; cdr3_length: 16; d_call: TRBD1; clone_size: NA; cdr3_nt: TGTGCCAGCAGCTTGGGGGGACAGGGTTACGGAAACACCATATATTTT; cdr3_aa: CASSLGGQGYGNTIYF
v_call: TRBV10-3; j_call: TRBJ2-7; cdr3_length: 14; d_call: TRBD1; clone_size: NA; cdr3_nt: TGTGCCATCAGTGGAAGGACAGGGTCCTACGAGCAGTACTTC; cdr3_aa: CAISGRTGSYEQYF
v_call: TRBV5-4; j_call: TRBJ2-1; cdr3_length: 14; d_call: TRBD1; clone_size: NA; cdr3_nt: TGTGCCGGGCGGCTGACAGGGGGTGGCAATGAGCAGTTCTTC; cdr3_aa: CAGRLTGGGNEQFF
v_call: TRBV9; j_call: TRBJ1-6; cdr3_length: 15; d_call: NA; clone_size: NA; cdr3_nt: TGTGCCAGCAGCGTCGGGCTTATGAGAAATTCACCCCTCCACTTT; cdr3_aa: CASSVGLMRNSPLHF
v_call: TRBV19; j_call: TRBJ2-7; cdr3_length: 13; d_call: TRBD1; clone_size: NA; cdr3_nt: TGTGCCAGCACCCACAGGGGATGGAACGAGCAGTACTTC; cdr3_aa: CASTHRGWNEQYF
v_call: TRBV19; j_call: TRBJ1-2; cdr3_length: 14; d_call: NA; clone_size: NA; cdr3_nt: TGTGCCAGTAGTATCGGGGGGATTAACTATGGCTACACCTTC; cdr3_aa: CASSIGGINYGYTF
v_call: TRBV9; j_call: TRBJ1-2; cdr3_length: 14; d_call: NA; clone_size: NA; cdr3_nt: TGTGCCAGCAGCGTAGATCCGGGCCCCAGTGGCTACACCTTC; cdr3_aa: CASSVDPGPSGYTF
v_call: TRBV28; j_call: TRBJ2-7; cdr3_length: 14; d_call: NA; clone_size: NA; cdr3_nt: TGTGCCAGCAGTTTGGTGGTGACAATTTACGAGCAGTACTTC; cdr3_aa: CASSLVVTIYEQYF
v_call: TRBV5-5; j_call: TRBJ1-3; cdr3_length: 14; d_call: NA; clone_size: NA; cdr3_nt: TGTGCCAGCCACAAAGGGGGATCTGGAAACACCATATATTTT; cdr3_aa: CASHKGGSGNTIYF
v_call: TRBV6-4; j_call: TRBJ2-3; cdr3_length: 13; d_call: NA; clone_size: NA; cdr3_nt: TGTGCCAGCAGTGCCCAAAGCACAGATACGCAGTATTTT; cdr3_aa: CASSAQSTDTQYF
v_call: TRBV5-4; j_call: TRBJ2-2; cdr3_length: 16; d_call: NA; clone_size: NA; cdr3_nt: TGTGCCAGCAGCCCCGAAGGCACAGTTCCCACCGGGGAGCTGTTTTTT; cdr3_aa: CASSPEGTVPTGELFF
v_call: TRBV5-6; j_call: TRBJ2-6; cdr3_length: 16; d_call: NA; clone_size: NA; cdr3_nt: TGTGCCAGCAGCTTAGGCCGACTCTCTGGGGCCAACGTCCTGACTTTC; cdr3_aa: CASSLGRLSGANVLTF
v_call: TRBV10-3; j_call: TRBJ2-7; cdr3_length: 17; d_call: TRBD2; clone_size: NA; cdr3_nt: TGTGCCATCAGTGACCCTCTGGTTGGGGGGGTGTCCTACGAGCAGTACTTC; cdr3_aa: CAISDPLVGGVSYEQYF
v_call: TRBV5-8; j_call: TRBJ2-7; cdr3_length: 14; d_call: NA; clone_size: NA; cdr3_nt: TGTGCCACCCCCCGAGCTGGAGATAACTACGAGCAGTACTTC; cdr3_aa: CATPRAGDNYEQYF
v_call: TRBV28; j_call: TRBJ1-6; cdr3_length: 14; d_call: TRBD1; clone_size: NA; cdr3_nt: TGTGCCAGCAAGGGAGGACAGGATAATTCACCCCTCCACTTT; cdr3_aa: CASKGGQDNSPLHF
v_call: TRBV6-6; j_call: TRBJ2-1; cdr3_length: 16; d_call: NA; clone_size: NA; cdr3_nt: TGTGCCAGCAGTTACCGCCGGGACTCGTATCCGGATGAGCAGTTCTTC; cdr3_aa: CASSYRRDSYPDEQFF
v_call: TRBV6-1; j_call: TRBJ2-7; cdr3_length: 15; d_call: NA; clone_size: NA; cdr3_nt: TGTGCCAGCAGAGGGTTTGGGGGGGCGTTGGACGAGCAGTACTTC; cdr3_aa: CASRGFGGALDEQYF
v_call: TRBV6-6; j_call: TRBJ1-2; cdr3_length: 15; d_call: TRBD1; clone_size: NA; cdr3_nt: TGTGCCAGCACCCTTTTTAGGACAGGTTCAGATGGCTACACCTTC; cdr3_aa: CASTLFRTGSDGYTF
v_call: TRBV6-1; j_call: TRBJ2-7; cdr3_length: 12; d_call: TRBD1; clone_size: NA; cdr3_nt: TGTGCCAGCAGGCGACAGGGGTACGAGCAGTACTTC; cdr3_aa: CASRRQGYEQYF
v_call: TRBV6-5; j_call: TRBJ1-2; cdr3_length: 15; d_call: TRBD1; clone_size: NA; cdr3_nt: TGTGCCAGCAGTGCTAGACAGGGAGGCCCCTATGGCTACACCTTC; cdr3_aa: CASSARQGGPYGYTF
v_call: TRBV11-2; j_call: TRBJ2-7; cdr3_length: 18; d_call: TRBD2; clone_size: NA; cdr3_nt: TGTGCCAGCAGCCGCGGACTAGCGGGGGCGCACCTCTCCTACGAGCAGTACTTC; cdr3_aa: CASSRGLAGAHLSYEQYF
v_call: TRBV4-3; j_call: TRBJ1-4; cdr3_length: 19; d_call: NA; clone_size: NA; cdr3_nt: TGCGCCAGCAGCCAAAACCCCTTAGGTGGTGCAGGTGGGAGTGAAAAACTGTTTTTT; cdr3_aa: CASSQNPLGGAGGSEKLFF
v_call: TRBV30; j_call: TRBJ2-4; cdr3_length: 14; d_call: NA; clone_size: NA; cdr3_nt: TGTGCCTGGAGTGGGACACTAGCCAAAAACATTCAGTACTTC; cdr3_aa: CAWSGTLAKNIQYF
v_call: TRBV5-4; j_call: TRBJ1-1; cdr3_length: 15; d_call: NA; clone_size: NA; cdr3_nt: TGTGCCAGCAGCTCCCCACAGGGCATGAACACTGAAGCTTTCTTT; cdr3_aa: CASSSPQGMNTEAFF
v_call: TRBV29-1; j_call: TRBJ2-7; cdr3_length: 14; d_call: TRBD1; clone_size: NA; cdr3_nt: TGCAGCGTTGAAGTAACCGGGACAGGGTCCGAGCAGTACTTC; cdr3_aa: CSVEVTGTGSEQYF
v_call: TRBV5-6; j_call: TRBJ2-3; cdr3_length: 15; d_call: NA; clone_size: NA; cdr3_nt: TGTGCCAGCAGCTTACCCGAAGGAAACACAGATACGCAGTATTTT; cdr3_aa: CASSLPEGNTDTQYF
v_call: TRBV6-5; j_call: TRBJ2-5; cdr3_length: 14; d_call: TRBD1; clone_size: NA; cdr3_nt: TGTGCCAGCAGCAACAGGGGGCGCGGGGAGACCCAGTACTTC; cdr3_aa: CASSNRGRGETQYF
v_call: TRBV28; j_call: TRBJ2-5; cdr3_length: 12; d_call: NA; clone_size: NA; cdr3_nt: TGTGCCAGCAGTTTAGAAAGGGAGACCCAGTACTTC; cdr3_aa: CASSLERETQYF